This T cell receptor (beta chain) derives from a study of T cell changes during pregnancy in multiple sclerosis. Only one count was recorded for this clone. Germline-derived CDR1 and CDR2 are PRHDT and FYEKMQ (reference sequence). The V gene end was trimmed by 1 base and the J gene end by 5 bases; junction bases not matched to a gene: 9. CDR3 length: 18 residues. Generated by immunoSEQ multiplex PCR, the TCRdb table keeps only in-frame clones and is missing some. The data show about 59,000 clones, with 90% to 95% seen just once and 2.5% held by the top ten. The rearrangement links TRBV13 to TRBJ2-3; 13 nucleotides line up with TRBD2. This receptor was identified in a female donor with multiple sclerosis, enrolled in a pregnancy study. The source was CD8+ T cells from peripheral blood mononuclear cells, collected after pregnancy. The CDR3 DNA sequence: TGTGCCAGCAGCTTAGATGGACTAGCGGGAGTCATGGTAGATACGCAGTATTTT. It translates to CASSLDGLAGVMVDTQYF.